The TCR beta chain described here comes from a study of CD8 T cells in ankylosing spondylitis. General study results and limits: The study identified a TCR beta motif of about eight highly homologous variants that appeared characteristic of ankylosing spondylitis blood.

The authors made TCR beta libraries by quantitative 5'-RACE with molecular barcodes. TCRdb redid the calling of the 5' RACE reads with MiXCR, one entry per CDR3 protein. The table includes approximately 250,000 distinct CDR3 sequences, roughly 8% detected once. This clonotype has at least ten counts. Its antigen remains unknown. The V gene's germline CDR1 is MNHNS and CDR2 SASEGT. V was shortened by 7 bases and J by 1 base, with 11 bases between the two germline ends. The CDR3 consists of 15 residues. This clonotype was sampled from a female donor with ankylosing spondylitis or in good health (not recorded which). Sequencing was done on a sample of blood, either unsorted or a sorted T cell fraction (not recorded which). The V call is TRBV6-1, the J call TRBJ2-6; TRBD1 might be the D (5 bases). As DNA, the CDR3 is TGTGCCAGCAAATCGCAGGGTTCTGGGGCCAACGTCCTGACTTTC. Translation gives CASKSQGSGANVLTF.